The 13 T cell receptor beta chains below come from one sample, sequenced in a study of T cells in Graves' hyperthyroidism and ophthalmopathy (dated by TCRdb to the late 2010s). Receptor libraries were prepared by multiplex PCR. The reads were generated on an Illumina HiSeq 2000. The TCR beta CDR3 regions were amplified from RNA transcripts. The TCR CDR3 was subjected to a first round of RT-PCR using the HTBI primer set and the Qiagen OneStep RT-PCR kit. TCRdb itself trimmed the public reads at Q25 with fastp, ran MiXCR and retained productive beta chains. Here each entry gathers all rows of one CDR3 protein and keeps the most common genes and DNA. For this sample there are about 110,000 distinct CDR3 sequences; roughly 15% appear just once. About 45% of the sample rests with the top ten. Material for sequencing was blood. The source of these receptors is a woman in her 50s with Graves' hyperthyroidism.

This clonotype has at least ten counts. CDR3: CASSQDGVSPLHF. In DNA, the CDR3 is TGTGCCAGCAGCCAAGATGGGGTCTCACCCCTCCACTTT. This chain uses TRBV3-1 with TRBJ1-6; D gene ambiguous. There are 13 residues in the CDR3. Germline lookup yields CDR1 LGHDT and CDR2 YNNKEL (reference sequence). Trimming removed 0 bases from V and 10 bases from J, with 7 bases in between.

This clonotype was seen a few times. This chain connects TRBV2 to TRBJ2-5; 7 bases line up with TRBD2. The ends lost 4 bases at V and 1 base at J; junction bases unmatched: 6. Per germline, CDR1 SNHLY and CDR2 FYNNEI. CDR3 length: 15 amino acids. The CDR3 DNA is TGTGCCAGCAGTGGGGGGGGTGGAGGCCAAGAGACCCAGTACTTC. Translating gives CASSGGGGGQETQYF.

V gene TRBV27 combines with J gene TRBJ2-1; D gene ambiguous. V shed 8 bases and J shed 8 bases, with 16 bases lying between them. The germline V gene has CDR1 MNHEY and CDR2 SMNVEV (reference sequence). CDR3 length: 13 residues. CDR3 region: CASGNARGDEQFF. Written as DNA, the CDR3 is TGTGCCAGCGGGAACGCTAGAGGCGATGAGCAGTTCTTC.

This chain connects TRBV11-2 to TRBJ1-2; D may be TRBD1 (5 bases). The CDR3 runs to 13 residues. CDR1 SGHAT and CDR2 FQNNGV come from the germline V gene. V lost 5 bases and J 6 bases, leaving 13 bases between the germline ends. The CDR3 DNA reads TGTGCCAGCAGCGCGAGCAGGGTGAATGGCTACACCTTC. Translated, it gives CASSASRVNGYTF.

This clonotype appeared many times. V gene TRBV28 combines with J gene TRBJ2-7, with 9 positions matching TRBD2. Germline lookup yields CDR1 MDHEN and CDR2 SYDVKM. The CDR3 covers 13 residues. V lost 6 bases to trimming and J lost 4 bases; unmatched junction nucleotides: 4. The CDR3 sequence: CASSVAGAYEQYF. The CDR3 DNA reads TGTGCCAGCAGCGTAGCGGGAGCATACGAGCAGTACTTC. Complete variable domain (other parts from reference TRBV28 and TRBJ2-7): DVKVTQSSRYLVKRTGEKVFLECVQDMDHENMFWYRQDPGLGLRLIYFSYDVKMKEKGDIPEGYSVSREKKERFSLILESASTNQTSMYLCASSVAGAYEQYFGPGTRLTVT.

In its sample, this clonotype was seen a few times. For the CDR3, the DNA is TGTGCCACCTTAGACGGACTAGCGGGAGGGCCTAGGCTACGGAATGAGCAGTTCTTC. Residues: CATLDGLAGGPRLRNEQFF. The rearrangement joins TRBV15 to TRBJ2-1; 15 bases agree with TRBD2. CDR1 is LNHNV, CDR2 YYDKDF, per germline (reference sequence). V trimming: 8 bases; J trimming: 7 bases; junction bases outside the gene matches: 18. The CDR3 covers 19 residues.

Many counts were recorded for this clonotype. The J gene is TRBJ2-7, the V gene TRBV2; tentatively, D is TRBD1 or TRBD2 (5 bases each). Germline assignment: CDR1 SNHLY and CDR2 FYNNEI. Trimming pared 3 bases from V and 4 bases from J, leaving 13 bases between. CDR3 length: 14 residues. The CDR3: CASSEQGTRYEQYV. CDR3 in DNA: TGTGCCAGCAGTGAGCAAGGGACGAGATACGAGCAGTACGTC.

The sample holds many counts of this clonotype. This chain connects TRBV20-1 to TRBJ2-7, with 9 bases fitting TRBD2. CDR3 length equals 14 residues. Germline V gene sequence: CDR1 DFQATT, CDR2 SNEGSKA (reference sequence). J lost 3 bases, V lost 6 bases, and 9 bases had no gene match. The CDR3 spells CSAESGRRDYEQYF. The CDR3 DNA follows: TGCAGTGCGGAAAGCGGGAGGCGGGACTACGAGCAGTACTTC.

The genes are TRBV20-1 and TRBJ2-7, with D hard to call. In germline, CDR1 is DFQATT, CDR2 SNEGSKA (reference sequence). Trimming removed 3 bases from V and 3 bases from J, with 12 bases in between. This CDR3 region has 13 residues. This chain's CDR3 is CSARKSVVYEQYF. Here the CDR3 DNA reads TGCAGTGCTAGGAAGAGCGTAGTCTACGAGCAGTACTTC.

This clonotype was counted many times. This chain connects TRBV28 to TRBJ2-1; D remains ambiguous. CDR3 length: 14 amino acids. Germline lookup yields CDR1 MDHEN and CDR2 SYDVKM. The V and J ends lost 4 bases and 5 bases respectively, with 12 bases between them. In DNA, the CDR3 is TGTGCCAGCAGTTCGCAGCTTGGGGACAATGAGCAGTTCTTC. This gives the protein CASSSQLGDNEQFF.

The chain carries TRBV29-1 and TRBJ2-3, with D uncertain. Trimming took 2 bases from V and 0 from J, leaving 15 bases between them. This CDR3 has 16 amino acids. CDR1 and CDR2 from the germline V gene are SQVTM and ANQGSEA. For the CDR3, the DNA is TGCAGCGTTGAATGGGAACGGACCCGTAGCACAGATACGCAGTATTTT. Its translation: CSVEWERTRSTDTQYF.

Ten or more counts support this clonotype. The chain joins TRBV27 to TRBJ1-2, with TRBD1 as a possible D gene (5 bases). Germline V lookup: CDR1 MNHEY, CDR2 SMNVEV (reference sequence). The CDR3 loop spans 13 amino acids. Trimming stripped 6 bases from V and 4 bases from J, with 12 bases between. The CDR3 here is CASRKQASYGYTF. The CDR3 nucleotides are TGTGCCAGCAGAAAACAGGCAAGCTATGGCTACACCTTC.

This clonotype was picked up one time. The CDR3 sequence: CASRGSGRISDTQYF. The CDR3 DNA reads TGTGCCAGCAGGGGTAGCGGGAGGATCTCAGATACGCAGTATTTT. The J gene is TRBJ2-3, the V gene TRBV28, with 10 bases aligning to TRBD2. Germline V gene lookup returns CDR1 MDHEN and CDR2 SYDVKM. The junction had 7 bases not matched to a gene; V was cut back by 6 bases and J by 4 bases. This CDR3 is built from 15 residues.